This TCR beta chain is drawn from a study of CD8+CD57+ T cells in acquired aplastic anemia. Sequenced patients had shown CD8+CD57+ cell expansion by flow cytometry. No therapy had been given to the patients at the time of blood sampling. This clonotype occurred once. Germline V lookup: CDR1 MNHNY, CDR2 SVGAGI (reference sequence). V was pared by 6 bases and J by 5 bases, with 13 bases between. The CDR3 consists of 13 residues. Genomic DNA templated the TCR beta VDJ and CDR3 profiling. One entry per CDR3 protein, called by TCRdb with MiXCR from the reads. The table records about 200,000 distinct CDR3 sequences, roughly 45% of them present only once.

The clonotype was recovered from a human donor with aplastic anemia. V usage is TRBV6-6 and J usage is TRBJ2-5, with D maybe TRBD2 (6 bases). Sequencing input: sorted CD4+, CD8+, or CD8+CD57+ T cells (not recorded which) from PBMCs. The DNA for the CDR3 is TGTGCCAGCAGAGATCGGGGGTGGGAGACCCAGTACTTC. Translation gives CASRDRGWETQYF.